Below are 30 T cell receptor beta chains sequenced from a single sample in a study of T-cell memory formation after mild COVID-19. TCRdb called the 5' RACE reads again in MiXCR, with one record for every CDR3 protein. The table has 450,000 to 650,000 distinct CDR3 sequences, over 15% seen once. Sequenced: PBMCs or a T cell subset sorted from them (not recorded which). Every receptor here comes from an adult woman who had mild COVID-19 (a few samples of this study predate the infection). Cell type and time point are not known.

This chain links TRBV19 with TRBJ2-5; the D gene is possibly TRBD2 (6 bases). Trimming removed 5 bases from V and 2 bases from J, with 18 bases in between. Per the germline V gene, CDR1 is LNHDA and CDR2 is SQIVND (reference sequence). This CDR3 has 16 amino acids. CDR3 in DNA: TGTGCCAGTAGTCCACGTCCAGGGCGGGGTCAAGAGACCCAGTACTTC. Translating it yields CASSPRPGRGQETQYF.

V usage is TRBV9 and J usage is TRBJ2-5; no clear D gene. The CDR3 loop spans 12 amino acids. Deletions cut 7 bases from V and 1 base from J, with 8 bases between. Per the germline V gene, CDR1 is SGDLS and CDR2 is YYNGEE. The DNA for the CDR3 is TGTGCCAGCGGAAGTGGCCAAGAGACCCAGTACTTC. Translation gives CASGSGQETQYF.

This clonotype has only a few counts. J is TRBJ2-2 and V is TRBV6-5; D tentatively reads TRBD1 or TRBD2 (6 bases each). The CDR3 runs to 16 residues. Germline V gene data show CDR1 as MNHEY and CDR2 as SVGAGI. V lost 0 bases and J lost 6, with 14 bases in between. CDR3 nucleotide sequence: TGTGCCAGCAGTTACTCGAGGGGGGTAATGGCCGGGGAGCTGTTTTTT. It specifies CASSYSRGVMAGELFF.

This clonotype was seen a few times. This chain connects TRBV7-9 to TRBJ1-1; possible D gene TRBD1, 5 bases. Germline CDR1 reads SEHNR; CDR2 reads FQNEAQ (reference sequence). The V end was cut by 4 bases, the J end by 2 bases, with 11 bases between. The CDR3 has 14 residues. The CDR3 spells CASSYRQLNTEAFF. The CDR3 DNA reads TGTGCCAGCAGCTACCGACAGCTTAACACTGAAGCTTTCTTT.

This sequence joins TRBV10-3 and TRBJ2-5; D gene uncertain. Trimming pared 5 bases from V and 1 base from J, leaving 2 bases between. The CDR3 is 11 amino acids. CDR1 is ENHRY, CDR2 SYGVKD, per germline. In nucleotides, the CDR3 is TGTGCCATCAGTTTCCAAGAGACCCAGTACTTC. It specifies CAISFQETQYF.

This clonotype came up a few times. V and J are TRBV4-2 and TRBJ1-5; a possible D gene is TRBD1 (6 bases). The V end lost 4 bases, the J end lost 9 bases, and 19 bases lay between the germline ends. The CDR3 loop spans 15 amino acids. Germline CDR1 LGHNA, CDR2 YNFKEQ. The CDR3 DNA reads TGTGCCAGCAGCCCTACTAGACAGGCCCTCGCGCCCCAGCATTTT. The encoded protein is CASSPTRQALAPQHF.

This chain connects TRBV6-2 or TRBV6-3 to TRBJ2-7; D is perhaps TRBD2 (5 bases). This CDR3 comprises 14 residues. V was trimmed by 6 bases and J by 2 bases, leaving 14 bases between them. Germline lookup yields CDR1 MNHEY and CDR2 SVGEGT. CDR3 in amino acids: CASRLQLGPYEQYF. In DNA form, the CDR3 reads TGTGCCAGCAGACTCCAACTAGGCCCCTACGAGCAGTACTTC.

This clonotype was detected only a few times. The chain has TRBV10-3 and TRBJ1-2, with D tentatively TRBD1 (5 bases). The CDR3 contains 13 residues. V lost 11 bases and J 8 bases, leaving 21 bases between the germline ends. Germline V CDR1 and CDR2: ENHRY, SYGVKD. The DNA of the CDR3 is TGTGCCTTCCGCGGTCAGGGACGCAGAGGCTACACCTTC. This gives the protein CAFRGQGRRGYTF.

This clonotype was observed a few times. In DNA, the CDR3 is TGTGCCAGCAGCTTAGCGGGACCGACTAGCAGGGTTGACGAGCAGTACTTC. Translating gives CASSLAGPTSRVDEQYF. The chain links TRBV7-9 to TRBJ2-7; 7 bases line up with TRBD2. CDR3 length: 17 amino acids. Looked up from germline, CDR1 is SEHNR and CDR2 is FQNEAQ (reference sequence). After removal of 0 bases from V and 5 bases from J, the junction contained 13 bases not matched to a gene.

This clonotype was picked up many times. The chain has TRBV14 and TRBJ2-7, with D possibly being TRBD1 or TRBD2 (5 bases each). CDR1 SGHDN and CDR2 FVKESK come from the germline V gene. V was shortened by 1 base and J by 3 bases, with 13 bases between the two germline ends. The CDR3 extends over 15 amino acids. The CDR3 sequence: CASSQARGAHYEQYF. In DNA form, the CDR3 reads TGTGCCAGCAGCCAAGCCCGGGGCGCCCACTACGAGCAGTACTTC.

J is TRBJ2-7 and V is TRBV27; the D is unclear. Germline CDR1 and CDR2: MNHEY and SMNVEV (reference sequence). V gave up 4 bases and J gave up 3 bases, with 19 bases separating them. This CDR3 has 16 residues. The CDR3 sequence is CASSSPTGWGSYEQYF. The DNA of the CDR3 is TGTGCCAGCAGTTCGCCGACCGGGTGGGGTAGCTACGAGCAGTACTTC.

CDR3 protein: CASSVDINPEQYF. CDR3 in DNA: TGTGCCAGCAGCGTAGATATTAATCCCGAGCAGTACTTC. The chain is built from TRBV9 and TRBJ2-7, with D unresolved. This CDR3 contains 13 residues. Germline assignment: CDR1 SGDLS and CDR2 YYNGEE. The V gene lost 0 bases and the J gene lost 6 bases, with 10 bases spanning the gap.

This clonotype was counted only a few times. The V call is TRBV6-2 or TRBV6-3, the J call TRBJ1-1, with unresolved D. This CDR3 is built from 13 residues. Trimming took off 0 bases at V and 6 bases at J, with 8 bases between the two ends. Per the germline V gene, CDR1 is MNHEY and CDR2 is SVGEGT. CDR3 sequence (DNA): TGTGCCAGCAGTTACTCCCGCGAGGCTGAAGCTTTCTTT. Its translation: CASSYSREAEAFF.

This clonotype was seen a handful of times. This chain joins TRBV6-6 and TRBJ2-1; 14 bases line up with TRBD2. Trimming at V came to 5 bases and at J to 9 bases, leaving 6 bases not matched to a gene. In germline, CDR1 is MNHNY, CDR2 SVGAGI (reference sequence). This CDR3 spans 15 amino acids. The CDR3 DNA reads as TGTGCCAGCAGTGCTGGACTAGCGGGAGGAAGTGAGCAGTTCTTC. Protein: CASSAGLAGGSEQFF.

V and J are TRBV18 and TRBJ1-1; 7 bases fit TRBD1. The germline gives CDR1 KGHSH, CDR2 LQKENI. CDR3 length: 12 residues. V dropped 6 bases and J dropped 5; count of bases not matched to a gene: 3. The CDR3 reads CASSRGQTEAFF. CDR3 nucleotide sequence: TGTGCCAGCTCCCGGGGACAGACTGAAGCTTTCTTT.

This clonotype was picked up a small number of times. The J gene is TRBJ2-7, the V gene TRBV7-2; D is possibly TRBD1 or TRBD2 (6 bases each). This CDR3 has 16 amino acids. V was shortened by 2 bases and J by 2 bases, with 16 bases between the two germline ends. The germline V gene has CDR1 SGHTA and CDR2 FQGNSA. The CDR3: CASSLSPGAGAYEQYF. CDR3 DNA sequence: TGTGCCAGCAGCTTATCCCCGGGAGCAGGGGCCTACGAGCAGTACTTC.

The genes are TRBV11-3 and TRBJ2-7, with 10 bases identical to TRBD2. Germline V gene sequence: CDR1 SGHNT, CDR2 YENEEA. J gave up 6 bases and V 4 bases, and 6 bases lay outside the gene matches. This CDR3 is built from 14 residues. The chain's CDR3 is CASSSLAGIGEQYF. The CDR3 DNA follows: TGTGCCAGCAGCTCACTAGCGGGAATAGGCGAGCAGTACTTC. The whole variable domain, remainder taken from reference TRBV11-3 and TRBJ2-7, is EAGVVQSPRYKIIEKKQPVAFWCNPISGHNTLYWYLQNLGQGPELLIRYENEEAVDDSQLPKDRFSAERLKGVDSTLKIQPAELGDSAVYLCASSSLAGIGEQYFGPGTRLTVT.

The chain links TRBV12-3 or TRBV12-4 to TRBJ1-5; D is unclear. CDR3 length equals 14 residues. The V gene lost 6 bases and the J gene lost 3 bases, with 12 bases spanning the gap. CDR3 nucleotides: TGTGCCAGCAGCCGACGACCCTACAATCAGCCCCAGCATTTT. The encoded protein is CASSRRPYNQPQHF.

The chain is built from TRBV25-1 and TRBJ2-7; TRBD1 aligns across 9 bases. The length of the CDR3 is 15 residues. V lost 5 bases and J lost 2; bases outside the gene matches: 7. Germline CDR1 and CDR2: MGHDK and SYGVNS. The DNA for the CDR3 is TGTGCCAGCAGTTCACCGACAGGGGGTCCCTACGAGCAGTACTTC. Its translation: CASSSPTGGPYEQYF.

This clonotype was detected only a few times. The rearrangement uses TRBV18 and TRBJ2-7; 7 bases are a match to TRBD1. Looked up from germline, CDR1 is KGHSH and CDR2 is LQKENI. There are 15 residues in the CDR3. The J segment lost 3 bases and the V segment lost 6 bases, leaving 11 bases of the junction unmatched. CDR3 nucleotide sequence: TGTGCCAGCTCGGCCGACAGGGTCGGCTTCTACGAGCAGTACTTC. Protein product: CASSADRVGFYEQYF. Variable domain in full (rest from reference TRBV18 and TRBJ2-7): NAGVMQNPRHLVRRRGQEARLRCSPMKGHSHVYWYRQLPEEGLKFMVYLQKENIIDESGMPKERFSAEFPKEGPSILRIQQVVRGDSAAYFCASSADRVGFYEQYFGPGTRLTVT.

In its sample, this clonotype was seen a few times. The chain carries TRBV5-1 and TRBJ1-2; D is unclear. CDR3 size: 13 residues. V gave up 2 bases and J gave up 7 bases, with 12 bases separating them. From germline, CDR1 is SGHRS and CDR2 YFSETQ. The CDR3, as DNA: TGCGCCAGCAGCTTCCGGGAAGGTGGTGGCTACACCTTC. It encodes CASSFREGGGYTF.

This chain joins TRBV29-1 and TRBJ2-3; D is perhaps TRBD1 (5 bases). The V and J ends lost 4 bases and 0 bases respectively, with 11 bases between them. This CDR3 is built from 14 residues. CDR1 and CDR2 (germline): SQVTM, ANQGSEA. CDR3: CSVGGALSTDTQYF. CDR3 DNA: TGCAGCGTTGGTGGGGCCCTCAGCACAGATACGCAGTATTTT.

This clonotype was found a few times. CDR3 in amino acids: CASSEAGAYYNEQFF. In DNA, the CDR3 is TGTGCCAGCAGTGAGGCCGGGGCCTATTACAATGAGCAGTTCTTC. The chain links TRBV25-1 to TRBJ2-1, with D perhaps being TRBD1 or TRBD2 (5 bases each). V was cut by 3 bases and J by 4 bases, with 13 bases left in between. The CDR3 spans 15 residues. The germline V gene encodes CDR1 MGHDK and CDR2 SYGVNS.

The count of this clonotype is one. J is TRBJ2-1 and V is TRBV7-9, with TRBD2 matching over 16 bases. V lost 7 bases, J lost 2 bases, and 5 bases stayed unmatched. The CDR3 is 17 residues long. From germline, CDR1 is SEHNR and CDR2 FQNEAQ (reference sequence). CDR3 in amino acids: CASTGTSGGEAYNEQFF. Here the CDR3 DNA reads TGTGCCAGCACCGGGACTAGCGGGGGGGAGGCCTACAATGAGCAGTTCTTC.

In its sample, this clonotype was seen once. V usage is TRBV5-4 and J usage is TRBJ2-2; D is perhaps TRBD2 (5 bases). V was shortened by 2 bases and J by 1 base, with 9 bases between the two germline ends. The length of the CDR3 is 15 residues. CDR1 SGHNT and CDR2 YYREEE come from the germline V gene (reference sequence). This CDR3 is CASSLLGLNTGELFF. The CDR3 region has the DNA TGTGCCAGCAGCTTACTAGGCCTGAACACCGGGGAGCTGTTTTTT.

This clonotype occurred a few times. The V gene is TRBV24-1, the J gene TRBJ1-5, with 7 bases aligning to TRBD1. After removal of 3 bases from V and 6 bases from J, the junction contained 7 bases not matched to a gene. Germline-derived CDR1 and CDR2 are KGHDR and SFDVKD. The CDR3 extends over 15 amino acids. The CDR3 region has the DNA TGTGCCACCAGTGATCGAAGGGGGCGCGGTCAGCCCCAGCATTTT. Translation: CATSDRRGRGQPQHF.

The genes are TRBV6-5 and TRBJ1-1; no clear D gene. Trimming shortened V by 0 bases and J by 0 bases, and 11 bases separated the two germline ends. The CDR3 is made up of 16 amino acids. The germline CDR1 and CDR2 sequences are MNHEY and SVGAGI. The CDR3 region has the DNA TGTGCCAGCAGTTACTCGAGTACCTTGATGAACACTGAAGCTTTCTTT. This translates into CASSYSSTLMNTEAFF.

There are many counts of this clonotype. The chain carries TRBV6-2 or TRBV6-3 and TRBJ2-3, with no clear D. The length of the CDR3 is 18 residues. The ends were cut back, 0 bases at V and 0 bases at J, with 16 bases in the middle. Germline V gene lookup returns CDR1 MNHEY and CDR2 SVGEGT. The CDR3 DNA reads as TGTGCCAGCAGTTACTCGCCCTCCGATATATCTAGCACAGATACGCAGTATTTT. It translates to CASSYSPSDISSTDTQYF.

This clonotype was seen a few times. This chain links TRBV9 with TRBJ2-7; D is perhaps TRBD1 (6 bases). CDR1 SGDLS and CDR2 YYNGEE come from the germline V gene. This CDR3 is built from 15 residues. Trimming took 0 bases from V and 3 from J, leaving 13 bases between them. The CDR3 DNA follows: TGTGCCAGCAGCGTAGCTTCTGGACAGAGCTACGAGCAGTACTTC. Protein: CASSVASGQSYEQYF.

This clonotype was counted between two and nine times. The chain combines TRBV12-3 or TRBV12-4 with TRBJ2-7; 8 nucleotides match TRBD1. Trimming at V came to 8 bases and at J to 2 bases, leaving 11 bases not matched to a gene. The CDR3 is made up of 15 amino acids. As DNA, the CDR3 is TGTGCCAGCCGGGCCCGGAAGGGACAGGCCTACGAGCAGTACTTC. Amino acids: CASRARKGQAYEQYF.